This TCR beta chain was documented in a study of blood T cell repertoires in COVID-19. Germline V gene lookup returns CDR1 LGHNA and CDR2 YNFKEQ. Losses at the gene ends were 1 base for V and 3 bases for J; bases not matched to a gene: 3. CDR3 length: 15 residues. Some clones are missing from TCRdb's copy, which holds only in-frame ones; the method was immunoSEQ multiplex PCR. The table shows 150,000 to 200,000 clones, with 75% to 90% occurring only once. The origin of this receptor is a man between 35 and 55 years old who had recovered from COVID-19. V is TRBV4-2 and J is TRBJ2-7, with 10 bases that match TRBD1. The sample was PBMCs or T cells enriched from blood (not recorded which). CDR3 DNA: TGTGCCAGCAGCCAAGGACAGGGGGCTAGCTACGAGCAGTACTTC. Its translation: CASSQGQGASYEQYF.